The present T cell receptor (beta chain) was sequenced within a study of blood T cell repertoires in COVID-19. Generated by immunoSEQ multiplex PCR, the TCRdb table keeps only in-frame clones and is missing some. The data hold around 250,000 clones, with around 86% observed a single time. A single count supports this clone. Germline-derived CDR1 and CDR2 are SNHLY and FYNNEI. The CDR3 consists of 12 residues. V was pared by 10 bases and J by 5 bases, with 14 bases between. Sequencing used peripheral blood. The receptor was derived from a woman in her 70s with active or convalescent COVID-19. The chain couples TRBV2 to TRBJ1-2; D gene unclear. CDR3 sequence: CATSTQAYGYTF. In DNA, the CDR3 is TGTGCCACCTCAACTCAGGCTTATGGCTACACCTTC.